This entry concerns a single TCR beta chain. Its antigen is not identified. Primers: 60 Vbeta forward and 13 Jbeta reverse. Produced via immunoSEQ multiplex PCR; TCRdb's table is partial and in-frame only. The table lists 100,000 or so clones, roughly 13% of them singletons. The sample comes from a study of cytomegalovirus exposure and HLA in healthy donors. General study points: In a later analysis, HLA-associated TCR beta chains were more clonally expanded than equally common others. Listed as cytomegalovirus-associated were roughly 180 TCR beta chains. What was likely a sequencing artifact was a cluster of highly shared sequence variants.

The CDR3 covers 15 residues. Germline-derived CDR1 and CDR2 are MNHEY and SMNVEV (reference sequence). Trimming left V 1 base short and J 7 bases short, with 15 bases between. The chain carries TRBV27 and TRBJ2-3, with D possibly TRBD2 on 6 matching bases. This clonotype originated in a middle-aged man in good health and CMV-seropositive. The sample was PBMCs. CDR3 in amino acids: CASSLLADSLNTQYF. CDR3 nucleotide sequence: TGTGCCAGCAGTTTATTAGCGGACTCCCTAAATACGCAGTATTTT.